Listed below are T cell receptor beta chains from one sample, sequenced in a study of cytotoxic CD8 clonotypes in ibrutinib-treated CLL. Clones were sequenced by immunoSEQ multiplex PCR, and TCRdb holds only the in-frame ones, with some missing. Of some 150,000 clones in the sample, approximately 75% were seen once. The starting material was PBMCs, obtained after 12 months of ibrutinib treatment. These receptors were obtained from a human donor with chronic lymphocytic leukemia. Both conserved end residues are part of each CDR3. The order of the fields is CDR3 DNA, CDR3 protein, V gene, clone size, D gene, J gene. D genes are given only for firm matches. Clone size is given for some rows only: seen once, a few or many times, or a class if the clone is expanded.

cdr3_nt: TGTGCCAGCAGTGAATGGACAGGGGGCACGAATTCACCCCTCCACTTT
cdr3_aa: CASSEWTGGTNSPLHF
v_call: TRBV25-1
clone_size: -
d_call: TRBD1
j_call: TRBJ1-6

cdr3_nt: TGTGCCAGCAGTTTGGGCCTTCCCACAGGGAACCAGCCCCAGCATTTT
cdr3_aa: CASSLGLPTGNQPQHF
v_call: TRBV27
clone_size: -
d_call: -
j_call: TRBJ1-5

cdr3_nt: TGTGCCAGCAGCCTCAGTTGGGGGGAGCAGTACTTC
cdr3_aa: CASSLSWGEQYF
v_call: TRBV28
clone_size: few
d_call: -
j_call: TRBJ2-7

cdr3_nt: TGTGCCAGCAGCTTATTCCCGGGACAGAGAAACTATGGCTACACCTTC
cdr3_aa: CASSLFPGQRNYGYTF
v_call: TRBV7-3
clone_size: -
d_call: TRBD1
j_call: TRBJ1-2

cdr3_nt: TGTGCCAGCAGCCAAGCGGGGACCAGGTATACGCAGTATTTT
cdr3_aa: CASSQAGTRYTQYF
v_call: TRBV14
clone_size: -
d_call: -
j_call: TRBJ2-3

cdr3_nt: TGTGCCAGCAGCTTATCAGGGGTCTATGGAAACACCATATATTTT
cdr3_aa: CASSLSGVYGNTIYF
v_call: TRBV7-2
clone_size: -
d_call: -
j_call: TRBJ1-3

cdr3_nt: TGTGCCAGCAGTTTAATGCGGAGCTATGGCTACACCTTC
cdr3_aa: CASSLMRSYGYTF
v_call: TRBV28
clone_size: -
d_call: -
j_call: TRBJ1-2

cdr3_nt: TGTGCCAGCAGTAAACCGGGGACAGGGTCCAATGAGCAGTTCTTC
cdr3_aa: CASSKPGTGSNEQFF
v_call: TRBV6-5
clone_size: -
d_call: TRBD1
j_call: TRBJ2-1

cdr3_nt: TGCGCCAGCAGCCCCACGGGACAGGAATACGAGCAGTACTTC
cdr3_aa: CASSPTGQEYEQYF
v_call: TRBV5-1
clone_size: -
d_call: TRBD1
j_call: TRBJ2-7

cdr3_nt: TGTGCCAGCAGCTCCATCCCTGCTCGGGGGCGCGAGCAGTACTTC
cdr3_aa: CASSSIPARGREQYF
v_call: TRBV5-5
clone_size: -
d_call: -
j_call: TRBJ2-7

cdr3_nt: TGTGCCAGCTATGCGGGACGATCTGAAGCTTTCTTT
cdr3_aa: CASYAGRSEAFF
v_call: TRBV6-5
clone_size: -
d_call: -
j_call: TRBJ1-1

cdr3_nt: TGTGCAAGCGGGGGGTTTGGCCGAGGCTCTGGAAACACCATATATTTT
cdr3_aa: CASGGFGRGSGNTIYF
v_call: TRBV2
clone_size: -
d_call: -
j_call: TRBJ1-3

cdr3_nt: TGTGCCAGTAGCACCGGTGGACAGTCAGGTCAGCCCCAGCATTTT
cdr3_aa: CASSTGGQSGQPQHF
v_call: TRBV19
clone_size: -
d_call: -
j_call: TRBJ1-5

cdr3_nt: TGTGCCTGGGCGCTAACGGGACAGGGGGGTGGGGCCAACGTCCTGACTTTC
cdr3_aa: CAWALTGQGGGANVLTF
v_call: TRBV30
clone_size: -
d_call: TRBD1
j_call: TRBJ2-6

cdr3_nt: TGCGCCAGCAGCTTGGCCGAGGGGTTTGGTAATGAAAAACTGTTTTTT
cdr3_aa: CASSLAEGFGNEKLFF
v_call: TRBV5-1
clone_size: -
d_call: -
j_call: TRBJ1-4

cdr3_nt: TGTGCCAGCTCACCATCCGGACCGGCGGCTAATGAAAAACTGTTTTTT
cdr3_aa: CASSPSGPAANEKLFF
v_call: TRBV18
clone_size: -
d_call: -
j_call: TRBJ1-4

cdr3_nt: TGTGCCAGTACCCCCTGGGTGGACAGGGTCAATCAGCCCCAGCATTTT
cdr3_aa: CASTPWVDRVNQPQHF
v_call: TRBV19
clone_size: -
d_call: TRBD1
j_call: TRBJ1-5

cdr3_nt: TGTGCCGGGTCCGAGGACAATAGCAATCAGCCCCAGCATTTT
cdr3_aa: CAGSEDNSNQPQHF
v_call: TRBV27
clone_size: few
d_call: -
j_call: TRBJ1-5

cdr3_nt: TGTGCCAGCTCACCAGGGCAGAACACTGAAGCTTTCTTT
cdr3_aa: CASSPGQNTEAFF
v_call: TRBV18
clone_size: once
d_call: -
j_call: TRBJ1-1

cdr3_nt: TGTGCCAGCAGGGCACAGGGCGCCACAGATACGCAGTATTTT
cdr3_aa: CASRAQGATDTQYF
v_call: TRBV11-3
clone_size: -
d_call: -
j_call: TRBJ2-3

cdr3_nt: TGTGCCAGCAGTTACTCGAAGTATGAGCAGTTCTTC
cdr3_aa: CASSYSKYEQFF
v_call: TRBV6-5
clone_size: -
d_call: -
j_call: TRBJ2-1

cdr3_nt: TGTGCCAGTAGTAACACCGTATCTTCTGAAGCTTTCTTT
cdr3_aa: CASSNTVSSEAFF
v_call: TRBV19
clone_size: -
d_call: -
j_call: TRBJ1-1

cdr3_nt: TGCAGCGTTGGACAGACTGAGCAGTACTTC
cdr3_aa: CSVGQTEQYF
v_call: TRBV29-1
clone_size: -
d_call: -
j_call: TRBJ2-7

cdr3_nt: TGCGCCAGCAGCCAAACCCGAGGTGGGGATACGCAGTATTTT
cdr3_aa: CASSQTRGGDTQYF
v_call: TRBV4-3
clone_size: -
d_call: -
j_call: TRBJ2-3

cdr3_nt: TGTGCCACCTCGGGGATTACGAAGACCCAGTACTTC
cdr3_aa: CATSGITKTQYF
v_call: TRBV6-5
clone_size: -
d_call: -
j_call: TRBJ2-5

cdr3_nt: TGCGCCAGCAGCCACATGAGAGAACAGGGGGCAGGAGATACGCAGTATTTT
cdr3_aa: CASSHMREQGAGDTQYF
v_call: TRBV4-1
clone_size: -
d_call: TRBD1
j_call: TRBJ2-3

cdr3_nt: TGTGCCAGCAACCGCACACCGAACACTGAAGCTTTCTTT
cdr3_aa: CASNRTPNTEAFF
v_call: TRBV6-5
clone_size: once
d_call: -
j_call: TRBJ1-1

cdr3_nt: TGTGCCAGCAGTTTAGGAGAGGGGTTCTACTCCTACGAGCAGTACTTC
cdr3_aa: CASSLGEGFYSYEQYF
v_call: TRBV28
clone_size: few
d_call: -
j_call: TRBJ2-7

cdr3_nt: TGTGCCAGCAGCGGAGAATTCGGAAGCTCCTACGAGCAGTACTTC
cdr3_aa: CASSGEFGSSYEQYF
v_call: TRBV7-6
clone_size: few
d_call: -
j_call: TRBJ2-7

cdr3_nt: TGTGCCTGGAAATCCAGGTCTAATGAAAAACTGTTTTTT
cdr3_aa: CAWKSRSNEKLFF
v_call: TRBV30
clone_size: -
d_call: -
j_call: TRBJ1-4

cdr3_nt: TGTGCCAGCAGTTCCGGGTCCGTAACTGACTCCTATAATTCACCCCTCCACTTT
cdr3_aa: CASSSGSVTDSYNSPLHF
v_call: TRBV27
clone_size: -
d_call: -
j_call: TRBJ1-6

cdr3_nt: TGTGCCAGCAGTTCTGACAGACCCTCCTACAATGAGCAGTTCTTC
cdr3_aa: CASSSDRPSYNEQFF
v_call: TRBV28
clone_size: -
d_call: -
j_call: TRBJ2-1

cdr3_nt: TGTGCCAGCAGGCGACACAACCAAGAGACCCAGTACTTC
cdr3_aa: CASRRHNQETQYF
v_call: TRBV27
clone_size: few
d_call: -
j_call: TRBJ2-5

cdr3_nt: TGTGCCAGCAGCTTATGGGAAGCTGGAAACACCATATATTTT
cdr3_aa: CASSLWEAGNTIYF
v_call: TRBV7-9
clone_size: few
d_call: -
j_call: TRBJ1-3

cdr3_nt: TGTGCCAGCTCACAAGCCCAAGAGACCCAGTACTTC
cdr3_aa: CASSQAQETQYF
v_call: TRBV18
clone_size: -
d_call: -
j_call: TRBJ2-5

cdr3_nt: TGTGCCAGCTCCGGGACAGGGGTCGGGCAGCCCCAGCATTTT
cdr3_aa: CASSGTGVGQPQHF
v_call: TRBV18
clone_size: -
d_call: TRBD1
j_call: TRBJ1-5

cdr3_nt: TGTGCCAGCAGCCCCTTCGGAGGGGGGGCACCCAATGAGCAGTTCTTC
cdr3_aa: CASSPFGGGAPNEQFF
v_call: TRBV7-2
clone_size: -
d_call: -
j_call: TRBJ2-1

cdr3_nt: TGTGCCAGCAGCTCGCGAGGAGGTGAAGCTTTCTTT
cdr3_aa: CASSSRGGEAFF
v_call: TRBV7-3
clone_size: -
d_call: -
j_call: TRBJ1-1

cdr3_nt: TGCAGTCAGCGGGGTCTTGAGACCCAGTACTTC
cdr3_aa: CSQRGLETQYF
v_call: TRBV20-1
clone_size: -
d_call: TRBD2
j_call: TRBJ2-5

cdr3_nt: TGCGCCAGCAGCTTGGGTGGCACCTCTGGAAACACCATATATTTT
cdr3_aa: CASSLGGTSGNTIYF
v_call: TRBV4-1
clone_size: -
d_call: -
j_call: TRBJ1-3

cdr3_nt: TGTGCCAGCAGCGGAAGACCGCGAGACAGCTTTAGATTAAACTATGGCTACACCTTC
cdr3_aa: CASSGRPRDSFRLNYGYTF
v_call: TRBV9
clone_size: -
d_call: -
j_call: TRBJ1-2

cdr3_nt: TGTGCCAGCAGAGGGGGGGAAAAACTGTTTTTT
cdr3_aa: CASRGGEKLFF
v_call: TRBV6-5
clone_size: few
d_call: -
j_call: TRBJ1-4

cdr3_nt: TGTGCCAGCAGGGGGGACAGGTTCGGCAATCAGCCCCAGCATTTT
cdr3_aa: CASRGDRFGNQPQHF
v_call: TRBV6-5
clone_size: -
d_call: TRBD1
j_call: TRBJ1-5

cdr3_nt: TGTGCCAGCAGTTGGGGACAGGGGGCCGTCTACGAGCAGTACTTC
cdr3_aa: CASSWGQGAVYEQYF
v_call: TRBV6-5
clone_size: -
d_call: TRBD1
j_call: TRBJ2-7

cdr3_nt: TGTGCCAGCCAGTCGTCCGGGGCGGGTATAGACTTC
cdr3_aa: CASQSSGAGIDF
v_call: TRBV19
clone_size: -
d_call: -
j_call: TRBJ2-4

cdr3_nt: TGTGCCAGCAGTACTAGCGGTCTTTTCGAGCAGTACTTC
cdr3_aa: CASSTSGLFEQYF
v_call: TRBV27
clone_size: -
d_call: TRBD2
j_call: TRBJ2-7

cdr3_nt: TGTGCCAGCAGTTTCCCGACTAGCGGATATATCTCCTACGAGCAGTACTTC
cdr3_aa: CASSFPTSGYISYEQYF
v_call: TRBV28
clone_size: once
d_call: TRBD2
j_call: TRBJ2-7

cdr3_nt: TGTGCCAGCAGTTATAGCGGGGGCGGATATGAGCAGTTCTTC
cdr3_aa: CASSYSGGGYEQFF
v_call: TRBV7-2
clone_size: many
d_call: TRBD2
j_call: TRBJ2-1

cdr3_nt: TGTGCCAGCAGCTTAGATGCTCTGAGGAGTTACGAGCAGTACTTC
cdr3_aa: CASSLDALRSYEQYF
v_call: TRBV7-2
clone_size: once
d_call: -
j_call: TRBJ2-7

cdr3_nt: TGTGCCACCAGGGGGGAGAGCGCGGGAATTAGCAATCAGCCCCAGCATTTT
cdr3_aa: CATRGESAGISNQPQHF
v_call: TRBV15
clone_size: -
d_call: -
j_call: TRBJ1-5

cdr3_nt: TGTGCCAGCAGTTTATCCCCTAGCCCGGTTGCCTACGAGCAGTACTTC
cdr3_aa: CASSLSPSPVAYEQYF
v_call: TRBV27
clone_size: -
d_call: -
j_call: TRBJ2-7

cdr3_nt: TGTGCCAGCAGCTTAAGGACTGGAAATGAGCAGTTCTTC
cdr3_aa: CASSLRTGNEQFF
v_call: TRBV9
clone_size: -
d_call: -
j_call: TRBJ2-1

cdr3_nt: TGTGCCAGCAGTAGGCCCGAAACAGATACGCAGTATTTT
cdr3_aa: CASSRPETDTQYF
v_call: TRBV6-1
clone_size: -
d_call: -
j_call: TRBJ2-3

cdr3_nt: TGTGCCAGCAGCTTAGCGCAATCGGGATCCTATGGCTACACCTTC
cdr3_aa: CASSLAQSGSYGYTF
v_call: TRBV7-2
clone_size: -
d_call: -
j_call: TRBJ1-2

cdr3_nt: TGCGCCAGCAGCTGGCAGTCGGGCCCCTACGAGCAGTACTTC
cdr3_aa: CASSWQSGPYEQYF
v_call: TRBV5-1
clone_size: -
d_call: -
j_call: TRBJ2-7

cdr3_nt: TGTGCCAGCAGGCCCCATACAACTAATGAAAAACTGTTTTTT
cdr3_aa: CASRPHTTNEKLFF
v_call: TRBV2
clone_size: -
d_call: -
j_call: TRBJ1-4

cdr3_nt: TGTGCCAGCTCACCATCACAGTCCGCTAGCACAGATACGCAGTATTTT
cdr3_aa: CASSPSQSASTDTQYF
v_call: TRBV18
clone_size: -
d_call: -
j_call: TRBJ2-3

cdr3_nt: TGCAGTGCTAGAGTAGGGCTTGCGCAGTATTTT
cdr3_aa: CSARVGLAQYF
v_call: TRBV20-1
clone_size: -
d_call: -
j_call: TRBJ2-3

cdr3_nt: TGTGCCATCAGTGAGGCGGCTAGCGGTTACGAGCAGTACTTC
cdr3_aa: CAISEAASGYEQYF
v_call: TRBV10-3
clone_size: -
d_call: TRBD2
j_call: TRBJ2-7